The entry below describes one T cell receptor beta chain. The method was immunoSEQ multiplex PCR; TCRdb's version includes in-frame clones alone and lacks a portion of them. The repertoire holds about 130,000 clones, with about 95% as singletons. V lost 5 bases and J lost 2, with 9 bases in between. This CDR3 has 14 residues. Germline CDR1 and CDR2: SGHTA and FQGNSA. The data derive from a study of control samples from healthy donors and cancer patients. Sequencing input: PBMCs. This TCR derives from a man aged 60 to 75 with colorectal cancer. The chain carries TRBV7-2 and TRBJ2-2; D ambiguous. As DNA, the CDR3 is TGTGCCAGCAGCCCGGGCGTTAACACCGGGGAGCTGTTTTTT. This gives the protein CASSPGVNTGELFF. The full variable domain, its missing parts supplied by reference TRBV7-2 and TRBJ2-2, is GAGVSQSPSNKVTEKGKDVELRCDPISGHTALYWYRQSLGQGLEFLIYFQGNSAPDKSGLPSDRFSAERTGGSVSTLTIQRTQQEDSAVYLCASSPGVNTGELFFGEGSRLTVL.